These 30 T cell receptor beta chains were sequenced from one sample in a study of siplizumab effects on memory and regulatory T cells (dated by TCRdb to the late 2010s). Libraries were prepared through the immunoSEQ multiplex PCR assay. TCRdb holds this immuneACCESS table with in-frame rearrangements only. Some clones are missing; in checked studies, unresolved V genes explain under half, and the rest has no known cause. This sample is represented by about 85,000 clones; approximately 95% of them were singletons. 18% of the sample is taken by the ten largest. Sequenced sample: CD8+ T cells sorted from blood. The receptors derive from a human donor in good health.

The chain uses TRBV11-2 and TRBJ1-2; D remains ambiguous. CDR3 size: 14 residues. CDR1 is SGHAT, CDR2 FQNNGV, per germline. Trimming shortened V by 5 bases and J by 0 bases, and 10 bases separated the two germline ends. The CDR3, as DNA: TGTGCCAGCAGCCCCGCGGCAACTAACTATGGCTACACCTTC. As protein: CASSPAATNYGYTF.

The chain is built from TRBV29-1 and TRBJ1-2; maybe TRBD1 (5 bases). Germline CDR1 is SQVTM and CDR2 is ANQGSEA. Deletions cut 0 bases from V and 4 bases from J, with 9 bases between. The CDR3 has 13 residues. This chain's CDR3 is CSVEDTGFYGYTF. As DNA, the CDR3 is TGCAGCGTTGAAGATACAGGCTTCTATGGCTACACCTTC.

The rearrangement joins TRBV5-1 to TRBJ2-7; D might be TRBD1 (6 bases). V lost 0 bases, J lost 5 bases, and 12 bases lay in between. The CDR3 loop spans 14 amino acids. The V gene's germline CDR1 is SGHRS and CDR2 YFSETQ. CDR3 sequence reads: CASSLEQGSDEQYF. CDR3 coding DNA: TGCGCCAGCAGCTTGGAACAGGGTAGCGACGAGCAGTACTTC.

The chain couples TRBV11-2 to TRBJ2-7, with 7 bases aligning to TRBD2. The J segment lost 1 base and the V segment lost 2 bases, leaving 8 bases of the junction unmatched. This CDR3 region has 16 residues. Germline assignment: CDR1 SGHAT and CDR2 FQNNGV. The CDR3 coding sequence is TGTGCCAGCAGCTTACTGTCCGGGAGGACTTCCTACGAGCAGTACTTC. This encodes CASSLLSGRTSYEQYF.

The chain uses TRBV28 and TRBJ2-1; the match to TRBD2 covers 13 bases. This CDR3 comprises 19 residues. CDR1 MDHEN and CDR2 SYDVKM come from the germline V gene. With 3 bases clipped from V and 5 bases from J, the junction kept 13 bases outside the gene matches. CDR3 residues: CASSFRRVVTSGRDNEQFF. The CDR3 DNA reads as TGTGCCAGCAGTTTTAGGAGAGTTGTCACTAGCGGGAGGGACAATGAGCAGTTCTTC.

The chain has TRBV19 and TRBJ2-7; TRBD2 matches at 10 bases. Germline CDR1 and CDR2: LNHDA and SQIVND (reference sequence). V lost 3 bases and J lost 6; bases outside the gene matches: 8. The length of the CDR3 is 15 residues. This CDR3 is CASSMAGTSALEQYF. Written as DNA, the CDR3 is TGTGCCAGTAGTATGGCCGGGACTAGCGCTCTCGAGCAGTACTTC.

The chain employs TRBV6-5 and TRBJ2-5; D is unresolved. V lost 2 bases, J lost 4 bases, and 8 bases lay in between. This CDR3 region has 13 residues. In germline, CDR1 is MNHEY, CDR2 SVGAGI. The CDR3 DNA reads as TGTGCCAGCAGTTACGCCCGCGGAGAGACCCAGTACTTC. As protein: CASSYARGETQYF.

The chain combines TRBV29-1 with TRBJ2-4; TRBD1 matches 7 bases. CDR3 length: 14 residues. Losses at the gene ends were 7 bases for V and 8 bases for J; bases not matched to a gene: 14. Germline CDR1 SQVTM, CDR2 ANQGSEA. The CDR3 DNA reads TGCAGCGCCACCCCGACAGGGCTGGGGGACATTCAGTACTTC. Encoded protein: CSATPTGLGDIQYF.

V is TRBV9 and J is TRBJ2-1; the D gene is possibly TRBD2 (6 bases). V was shortened by 0 bases and J by 3 bases, with 10 bases between the two germline ends. CDR3 length: 15 amino acids. Germline CDR1 SGDLS, CDR2 YYNGEE. CDR3 residues: CASSVDGRVYNEQFF. The CDR3 nucleotides read TGTGCCAGCAGCGTAGACGGGAGAGTCTACAATGAGCAGTTCTTC.

By sample fraction, this clone is medium-sized. J is TRBJ2-7 and V is TRBV9; D ambiguous. The CDR3 length is 13 residues. Germline lookup yields CDR1 SGDLS and CDR2 YYNGEE. V was clipped by 4 bases and J by 0 bases, with 8 bases between them. The CDR3 DNA reads TGTGCCAGCAGCCCCCGGAACTCCTACGAGCAGTACTTC. This gives the protein CASSPRNSYEQYF.

This chain uses TRBV9 with TRBJ1-3, with D perhaps matching TRBD1 (6 bases). CDR1 and CDR2 from the germline V gene are SGDLS and YYNGEE. This CDR3 region has 16 residues. Trimming removed 1 base from V and 0 bases from J, with 11 bases in between. In DNA form, the CDR3 reads TGTGCCAGCAGCGTAACTTCCAGGGGCTCTGGAAACACCATATATTTT. It is translated as CASSVTSRGSGNTIYF. Full variable domain (missing parts from reference TRBV9 and TRBJ1-3): DSGVTQTPKHLITATGQRVTLRCSPRSGDLSVYWYQQSLDQGLQFLIQYYNGEERAKGNILERFSAQQFPDLHSELNLSSLELGDSALYFCASSVTSRGSGNTIYFGEGSWLTVV.

This chain uses TRBV6-6 with TRBJ1-1; tentative D call: TRBD1 (5 bases). In germline, CDR1 is MNHNY, CDR2 SVGAGI (reference sequence). Trimming shortened V by 4 bases and J by 9 bases, and 18 bases separated the two germline ends. The CDR3 length is 14 residues. The CDR3 region is CASSSRVSEGKAFF. The CDR3 nucleotides read TGTGCCAGCAGTTCCAGGGTGTCGGAAGGGAAAGCTTTCTTT.

Comments on this clone: The junction does not match germline at one end; this may be a read error. This chain joins TRBV27 and TRBJ1-1, with D tentatively TRBD1 (6 bases). The germline gives CDR1 MNHEY, CDR2 SMNVEV (reference sequence). The CDR3 is 18 residues long. Written as DNA, the CDR3 is TGTGCCAGCAGTTTTTACCCTGCGAAGACAGGTTTGGACACTGAAGCTTCCTTT. Protein sequence: CASSFYPAKTGLDTEASF.

This chain links TRBV7-6 with TRBJ1-4; D call uncertain. Trimming left V 4 bases short and J 12 bases short, with 15 bases between. Per the germline V gene, CDR1 is SGHVS and CDR2 is FNYEAQ. This CDR3 region has 13 residues. The CDR3 coding sequence is TGTGCCAGCAGCTCCTCCCCGGGAAGGGAACTGTTTTTT. Amino acid sequence: CASSSSPGRELFF.

This chain connects TRBV5-1 to TRBJ1-1, with 7 bases that match TRBD1. Looked up from germline, CDR1 is SGHRS and CDR2 is YFSETQ. The CDR3 consists of 15 residues. The V gene end was trimmed by 0 bases and the J gene end by 2 bases; junction bases not matched to a gene: 4. The CDR3 DNA follows: TGCGCCAGCAGCTTGGGAGGGACAGTAAACACTGAAGCTTTCTTT. Residues: CASSLGGTVNTEAFF. The full variable domain, in which reference TRBV5-1 and TRBJ1-1 provide the parts outside the CDR3, is KAGVTQTPRYLIKTRGQQVTLSCSPISGHRSVSWYQQTPGQGLQFLFEYFSETQRNKGNFPGRFSGRQFSNSRSEMNVSTLELGDSALYLCASSLGGTVNTEAFFGQGTRLTVV.

The chain joins TRBV19 to TRBJ2-7; no reliable D call. The CDR3 runs 9 residues. V was clipped by 10 bases and J by 4 bases, with 5 bases between them. Germline values: CDR1 LNHDA, CDR2 SQIVND (reference sequence). The CDR3 nucleotides are TGTGCCACCAAATACGAGCAGTACTTC. Translation: CATKYEQYF.

The chain couples TRBV4-2 to TRBJ2-7; 7 positions match TRBD2. Looked up from germline, CDR1 is LGHNA and CDR2 is YNFKEQ. The CDR3 consists of 13 residues. V gave up 2 bases and J gave up 12 bases; unmatched junction bases: 10. The DNA of the CDR3 is TGTGCCAGCAGCCAAAATGGGAGGGAGCCAGGGTACTTC. The encoded protein is CASSQNGREPGYF.

V is TRBV6-5 and J is TRBJ1-2; no reliable D call. Trimming left V 6 bases short and J 8 bases short, with 10 bases between. The CDR3 is 11 amino acids. CDR1 is MNHEY and CDR2 is SVGAGI in the germline V gene. The CDR3 protein is CASRSREGYTF. The CDR3 region has the DNA TGTGCCAGCAGAAGCCGGGAGGGCTACACCTTC.

The genes are TRBV5-1 and TRBJ1-1, with D hard to call. Deletions cut 0 bases from V and 0 bases from J, with 9 bases between. CDR3 length: 15 amino acids. Per the germline V gene, CDR1 is SGHRS and CDR2 is YFSETQ. This CDR3 reads CASSLEADMNTEAFF. DNA for the CDR3: TGCGCCAGCAGCTTGGAGGCAGACATGAACACTGAAGCTTTCTTT.

The chain links TRBV5-5 to TRBJ1-3, with 8 bases lining up with TRBD1. CDR3 length: 15 residues. Germline V CDR1 and CDR2: SGHKS, YYEKEE (reference sequence). V was pared by 5 bases and J by 3 bases, with 7 bases of the junction left unmatched. DNA of the CDR3: TGTGCCAGCAGTCCGACAGGGGAACGTGGAAACACCATATATTTT. Protein: CASSPTGERGNTIYF. Based on the CDR3 plus reference TRBV5-5 and TRBJ1-3, the full variable domain is DAGVTQSPTHLIKTRGQQVTLRCSPISGHKSVSWYQQVLGQGPQFIFQYYEKEERGRGNFPDRFSARQFPNYSSELNVNALLLGDSALYLCASSPTGERGNTIYFGEGSWLTVV.

The rearrangement links TRBV25-1 to TRBJ2-3; 8 bases fit TRBD2. The CDR3 spans 16 residues. Germline V gives CDR1 MGHDK, CDR2 SYGVNS. J gave up 3 bases and V 2 bases, and 7 bases lay outside the gene matches. The CDR3 sequence is CASSEIRAGETDTQYF. The CDR3 bases are TGTGCCAGCAGTGAAATTCGAGCGGGAGAAACAGATACGCAGTATTTT.

The chain carries TRBV12-1 and TRBJ2-7; the table names TRBD2, a call not compared with the DNA. TRBV12-1 is listed as a pseudogene. The CDR3 runs to 19 residues. The CDR3 region is CASSPILNEQGLAAYEQYF. The CDR3 nucleotides read TGTGCCAGCAGCCCTATTCTGAACGAACAGGGACTAGCGGCCTACGAGCAGTACTTC.

The V and J genes are TRBV4-1 and TRBJ2-7; tentative D call: TRBD2 (6 bases). Deletions cut 1 base from V and 5 bases from J, with 15 bases between. The CDR3 length is 15 residues. Germline V gene data show CDR1 as MGHRA and CDR2 as YSYEKL. CDR3 nucleotide sequence: TGCGCCAGCAGCCAAGGGGCGCGGGATAAAAACGAGCAGTACTTC. Encoded protein: CASSQGARDKNEQYF.

The rearrangement links TRBV4-1 to TRBJ2-3, with D perhaps matching TRBD2 (5 bases). Germline CDR1 is MGHRA and CDR2 is YSYEKL. This CDR3 region has 17 residues. V was clipped by 4 bases and J by 1 base, with 18 bases between them. The CDR3 DNA reads TGCGCCAGCAGCCCGACCCCTGCGAGCGGAGGCACAGATACGCAGTATTTT. It yields the protein CASSPTPASGGTDTQYF.

Concerning this clone itself: Compared with germline, one end of the junction differs, possibly owing to a read error. The J gene is TRBJ2-5, the V gene TRBV7-7; possible D gene TRBD2, 5 bases. The CDR3 runs 14 residues. CDR1 is SSHAT, CDR2 FNYEAQ, per germline (reference sequence). The CDR3 sequence: CASRPFGRAETQYF. The CDR3 bases are TGTGCTAGCAGGCCGTTTGGGCGGGCAGAGACCCAGTACTTC. Together with reference TRBV7-7 and TRBJ2-5, the CDR3 gives the full variable domain: GAGVSQSPRYKVTKRGQDVTLRCDPISSHATLYWYQQALGQGPEFLTYFNYEAQPDKSGLPSDRFSAERPEGSISTLTIQRTEQRDSAMYRCASRPFGRAETQYFGPGTRLLVL.

The genes are TRBV18 and TRBJ2-7, with a possible D match to TRBD1 (6 bases). This CDR3 is 14 amino acids long. V dropped 0 bases and J dropped 4 bases, with 10 bases sitting between them. Germline V gives CDR1 KGHSH, CDR2 LQKENI. DNA of the CDR3: TGTGCCAGCTCACCACCGAGCACAGGGTACGAGCAGTACTTC. Its translation is CASSPPSTGYEQYF.

The chain recombines TRBV10-1 with TRBJ2-7; 13 nucleotides match TRBD2. Germline V gene data show CDR1 as WNHNN and CDR2 as SYGVQD (reference sequence). V was pared by 5 bases and J by 0 bases, with 10 bases of the junction left unmatched. The CDR3 has 18 residues. The CDR3 reads CASSPGTSGVISSYEQYF. The DNA for the CDR3 is TGCGCCAGCAGTCCCGGGACTAGCGGGGTTATAAGCTCCTACGAGCAGTACTTC.

The rearrangement links TRBV9 to TRBJ1-1; D remains ambiguous. With 0 bases removed from V and 0 bases from J, the gap between germline ends came to 9 bases. Per germline, CDR1 SGDLS and CDR2 YYNGEE. The CDR3 length is 15 residues. The CDR3 spells CASSVGSGMNTEAFF. Here the CDR3 DNA reads TGTGCCAGCAGCGTAGGATCGGGAATGAACACTGAAGCTTTCTTT.

The chain is built from TRBV9 and TRBJ2-5; the match to TRBD2 covers 10 bases. The junction had 12 bases not matched to a gene; V was cut back by 0 bases and J by 1 base. The CDR3 runs 19 residues. Germline V gene lookup returns CDR1 SGDLS and CDR2 YYNGEE. CDR3 residues: CASSVDGLVASGSQETQYF. The CDR3 DNA is TGTGCCAGCAGCGTAGATGGTCTTGTGGCTAGCGGGAGCCAAGAGACCCAGTACTTC.

The J gene is TRBJ1-2, the V gene TRBV4-1, with D unresolved. In germline, CDR1 is MGHRA, CDR2 YSYEKL. Trimming shortened V by 0 bases and J by 8 bases, and 13 bases separated the two germline ends. The CDR3 totals 14 residues. The DNA for the CDR3 is TGCGCCAGCAGCCAAGATATGTCAGTCGGCGGCTACACCTTC. Residues: CASSQDMSVGGYTF.